This T cell receptor (beta chain) comes out of a study of T cells in Graves' hyperthyroidism and ophthalmopathy. Whole-study results and caveats: Most clonotypes expanded in thyroid above 0.001 were likewise present in blood. By a 13 V-J model, ophthalmopathy was set apart from stable hyperthyroidism.

Germline values: CDR1 MDHEN, CDR2 SYDVKM. V lost 2 bases and J 8 bases, leaving 15 bases between the germline ends. The CDR3 has 14 amino acids. Many counts were recorded for this clonotype. Its antigen is still unknown. For ophthalmopathy patients, the Clinical Activity Score was at least 3 and the NOSPECS grade at least 4; duration was under 3 months. Regions amplified from RNA transcripts were the TCR beta CDR3 regions. In the first-round RT-PCR of the TCR CDR3, the HTBI primer set was used. Each CDR3 protein gets one entry after TCRdb re-called the multiplex PCR reads with MiXCR. The sample contains hundreds of thousands of distinct CDR3 sequences, about a sixth of which appear only once.

Sequences were obtained from blood. V and J are TRBV28 and TRBJ1-2; D is uncertain. The clonotype comes from a woman between 18 and 30 years old with Graves' ophthalmopathy. The CDR3 DNA reads as TGTGCCAGCAGTTTAAGCCGGGTGGGGAACGGCTACACCTTC. Protein product: CASSLSRVGNGYTF.